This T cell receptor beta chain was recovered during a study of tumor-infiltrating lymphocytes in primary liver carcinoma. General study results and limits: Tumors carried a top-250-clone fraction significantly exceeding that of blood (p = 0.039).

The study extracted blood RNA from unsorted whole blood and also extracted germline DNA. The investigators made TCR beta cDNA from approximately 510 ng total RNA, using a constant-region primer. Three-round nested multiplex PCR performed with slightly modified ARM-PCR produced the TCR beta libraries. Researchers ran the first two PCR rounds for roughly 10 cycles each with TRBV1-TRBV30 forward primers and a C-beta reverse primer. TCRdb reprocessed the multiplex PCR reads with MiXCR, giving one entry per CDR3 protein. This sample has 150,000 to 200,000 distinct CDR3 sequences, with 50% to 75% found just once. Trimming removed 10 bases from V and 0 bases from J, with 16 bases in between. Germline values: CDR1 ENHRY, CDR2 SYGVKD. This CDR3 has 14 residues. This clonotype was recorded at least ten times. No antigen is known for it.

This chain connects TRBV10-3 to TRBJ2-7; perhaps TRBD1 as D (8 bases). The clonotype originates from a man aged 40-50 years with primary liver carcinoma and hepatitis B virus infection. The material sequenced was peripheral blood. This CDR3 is CATQRDRSSYEQYF. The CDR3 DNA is TGTGCCACGCAGCGGGACAGGAGCTCCTACGAGCAGTACTTC.